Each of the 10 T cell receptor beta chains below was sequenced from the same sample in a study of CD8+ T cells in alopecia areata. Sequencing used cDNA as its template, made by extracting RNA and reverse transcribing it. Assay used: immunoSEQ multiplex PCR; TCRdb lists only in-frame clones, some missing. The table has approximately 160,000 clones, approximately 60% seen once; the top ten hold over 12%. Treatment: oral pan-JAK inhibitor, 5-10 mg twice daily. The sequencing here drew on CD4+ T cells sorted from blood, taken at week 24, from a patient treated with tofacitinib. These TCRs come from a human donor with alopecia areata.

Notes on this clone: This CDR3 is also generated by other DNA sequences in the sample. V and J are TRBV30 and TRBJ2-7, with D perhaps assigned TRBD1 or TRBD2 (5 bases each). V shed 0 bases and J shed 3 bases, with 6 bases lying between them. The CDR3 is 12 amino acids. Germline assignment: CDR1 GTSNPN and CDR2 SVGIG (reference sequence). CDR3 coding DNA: TGTGCCTGGAGTGTTGGGGGCTACGAGCAGTACTTC. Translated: CAWSVGGYEQYF. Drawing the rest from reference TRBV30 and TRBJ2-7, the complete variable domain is SQTIHQWPATLVQPVGSPLSLECTVEGTSNPNLYWYRQAAGRGLQLLFYSVGIGQISSEVPQNLSASRPQDRQFILSSKKLLLSDSGFYLCAWSVGGYEQYFGPGTRLTVT.

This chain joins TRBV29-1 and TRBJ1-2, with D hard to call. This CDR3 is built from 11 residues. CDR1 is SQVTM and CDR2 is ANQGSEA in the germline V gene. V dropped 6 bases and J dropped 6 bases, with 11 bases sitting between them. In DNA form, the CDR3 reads TGCAGCGTGGTTGGAGTTAATGGCTACACCTTC. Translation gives CSVVGVNGYTF.

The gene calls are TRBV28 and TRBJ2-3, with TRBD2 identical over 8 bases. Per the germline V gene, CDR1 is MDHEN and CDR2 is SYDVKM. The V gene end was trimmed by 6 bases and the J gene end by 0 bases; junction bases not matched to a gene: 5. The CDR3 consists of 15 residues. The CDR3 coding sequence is TGTGCCAGCAGCGGGGGGGCTCCCAGCACAGATACGCAGTATTTT. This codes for CASSGGAPSTDTQYF.

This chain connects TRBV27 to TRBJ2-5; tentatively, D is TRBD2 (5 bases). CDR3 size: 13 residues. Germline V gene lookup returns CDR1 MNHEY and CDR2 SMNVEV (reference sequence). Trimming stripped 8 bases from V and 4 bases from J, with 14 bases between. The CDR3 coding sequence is TGTGCCAGCTGGAGGTACACGGGAGAGACCCAGTACTTC. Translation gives CASWRYTGETQYF.

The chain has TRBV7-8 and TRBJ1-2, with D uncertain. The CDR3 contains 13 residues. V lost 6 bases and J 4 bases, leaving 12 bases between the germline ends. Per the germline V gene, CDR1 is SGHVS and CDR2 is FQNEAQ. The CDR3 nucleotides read TGTGCCAGCAGTTCTTCCGGAAGCTATGGCTACACCTTC. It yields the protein CASSSSGSYGYTF.

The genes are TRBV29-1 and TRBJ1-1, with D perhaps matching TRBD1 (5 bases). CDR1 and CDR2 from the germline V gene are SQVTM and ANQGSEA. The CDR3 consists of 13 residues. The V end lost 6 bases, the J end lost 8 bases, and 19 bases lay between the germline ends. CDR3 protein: CSVAGLKNSEAFF. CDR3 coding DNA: TGCAGCGTAGCAGGGTTAAAGAACTCGGAAGCTTTCTTT.

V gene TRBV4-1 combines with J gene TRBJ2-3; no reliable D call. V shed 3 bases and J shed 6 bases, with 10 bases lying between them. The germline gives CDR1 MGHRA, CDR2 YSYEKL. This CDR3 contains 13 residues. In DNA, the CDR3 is TGCGCCAGCAGCCACCCCGGCCGGGATACGCAGTATTTT. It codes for CASSHPGRDTQYF.

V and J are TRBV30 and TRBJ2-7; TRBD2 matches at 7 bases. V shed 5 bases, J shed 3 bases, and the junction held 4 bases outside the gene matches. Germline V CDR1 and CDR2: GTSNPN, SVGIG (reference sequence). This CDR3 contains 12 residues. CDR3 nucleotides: TGTGCCTGGGGGAGGGGATACTACGAGCAGTACTTC. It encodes CAWGRGYYEQYF.

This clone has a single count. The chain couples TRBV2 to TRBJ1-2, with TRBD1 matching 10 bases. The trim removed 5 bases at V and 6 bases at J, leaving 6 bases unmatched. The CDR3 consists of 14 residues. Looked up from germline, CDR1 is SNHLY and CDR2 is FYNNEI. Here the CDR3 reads CASSRTGTGDGYTF. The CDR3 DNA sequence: TGTGCCAGCAGTCGCACCGGGACAGGGGATGGCTACACCTTC.

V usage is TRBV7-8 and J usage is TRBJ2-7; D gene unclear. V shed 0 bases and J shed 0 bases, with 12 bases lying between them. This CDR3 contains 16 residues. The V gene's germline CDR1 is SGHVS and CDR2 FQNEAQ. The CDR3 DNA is TGTGCCAGCAGCTTAGCCAGGCCAGGAGACTCCTACGAGCAGTACTTC. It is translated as CASSLARPGDSYEQYF.